This T cell receptor beta chain was sequenced in a study of prognosis after radiotherapy for stage I lung cancer. CDR3 of TCR beta was amplified from genomic DNA via a two-round multiplex PCR. Round-one PCR had primers specific to each TRBV and TRBJ gene. TCRdb passed the multiplex PCR reads through MiXCR, listing each CDR3 protein once. Here the sample spans around 20,000 distinct CDR3 sequences, 43% being singletons. The germline V gene encodes CDR1 MNHEY and CDR2 SMNVEV (reference sequence). Germline trimming cut 4 bases from V and 5 bases from J; bases unmatched to any gene: 7. This CDR3 has 14 amino acids.

This receptor was taken from a donor aged 50 or older with non-small cell lung cancer. The chain couples TRBV27 to TRBJ2-5; TRBD2 aligns across 7 bases. This specimen consisted of PBMCs, obtained before or after stereotactic body radiation therapy (not recorded which). The DNA for the CDR3 is TGTGCCAGCAGTTGGGGGAGGGGTGTCGAGACCCAGTACTTC. Residues: CASSWGRGVETQYF.